Below, 8 T cell receptor beta chains from the same sample are listed, as sequenced in a study of cytomegalovirus exposure and HLA in healthy donors. Researchers ran the PCR with 60 Vbeta and 13 Jbeta primers. TCRdb's copy holds only in-frame clones and misses some; the assay was immunoSEQ multiplex PCR. The sample yields about 300,000 clones, around 86% seen once. The specimen was PBMCs. The receptor set was obtained from a man in his forties in good health and CMV-seropositive.

The chain combines TRBV19 with TRBJ1-3; 9 positions agree with TRBD1. Germline V lookup: CDR1 LNHDA, CDR2 SQIVND (reference sequence). The CDR3 loop spans 14 amino acids. Germline trimming cut 5 bases from V and 4 bases from J; bases unmatched to any gene: 3. Written as DNA, the CDR3 is TGTGCCAGTAGTCACGGACAGGGGGGAAACACCATATATTTT. Amino acid sequence: CASSHGQGGNTIYF. Full variable domain (outside the CDR3, taken from reference TRBV19 and TRBJ1-3): DGGITQSPKYLFRKEGQNVTLSCEQNLNHDAMYWYRQDPGQGLRLIYYSQIVNDFQKGDIAEGYSVSREKKESFPLTVTSAQKNPTAFYLCASSHGQGGNTIYFGEGSWLTVV.

The chain couples TRBV18 to TRBJ2-3, with 10 bases identical to TRBD2. The germline V gene has CDR1 KGHSH and CDR2 LQKENI. This CDR3 spans 16 amino acids. The trim removed 0 bases at V and 1 base at J, leaving 1 base unmatched. The CDR3 DNA reads as TGTGCCAGCTCACCACCGCTAGCGGGAGGCACAGATACGCAGTATTTT. Its protein product is CASSPPLAGGTDTQYF.

The CDR3 DNA is TGTGCCAGCAGTGGCCGCCTACCGGGACAGTTCTACGAGCAGTACTTC. Translated: CASSGRLPGQFYEQYF. V is TRBV6-1 and J is TRBJ2-7; 7 bases match TRBD1. The germline V gene has CDR1 MNHNS and CDR2 SASEGT. This CDR3 is 16 amino acids long. V was pared by 4 bases and J by 3 bases, with 12 bases of the junction left unmatched.

This chain uses TRBV5-6 with TRBJ2-1; 11 bases map to TRBD2. Germline loops: CDR1 SGHDT, CDR2 YYEEEE. This CDR3 spans 16 amino acids. The V gene end was trimmed by 5 bases and the J gene end by 2 bases; junction bases not matched to a gene: 6. CDR3 residues: CASRPGLAGPYNEQFF. The DNA for the CDR3 is TGTGCCAGCAGACCCGGACTAGCGGGCCCCTACAATGAGCAGTTCTTC. The full variable domain, completed using reference TRBV5-6 and TRBJ2-1, is DAGVTQSPTHLIKTRGQQVTLRCSPKSGHDTVSWYQQALGQGPQFIFQYYEEEERQRGNFPDRFSGHQFPNYSSELNVNALLLGDSALYLCASRPGLAGPYNEQFFGPGTRLTVL.

The chain carries TRBV7-3 and TRBJ2-7, with 7 bases matching TRBD2. J lost 2 bases, V lost 1 base, and 2 bases had no gene match. The CDR3 loop spans 14 amino acids. Germline V gene data show CDR1 as SGHTA and CDR2 as FQGTGA. In nucleotides, the CDR3 is TGTGCCAGCAGCTTAAGCAGCGGGACCTACGAGCAGTACTTC. Translated: CASSLSSGTYEQYF.

The CDR3 DNA is TGTGCCAGCAGCCTCAGGGGGCGAGCTAACTATGGCTACACCTTC. This gives the protein CASSLRGRANYGYTF. The rearrangement joins TRBV11-1 to TRBJ1-2, with 8 bases fitting TRBD1. The CDR3 totals 15 residues. The V gene end was trimmed by 5 bases and the J gene end by 0 bases; junction bases not matched to a gene: 5. Germline CDR1 is SGHAT and CDR2 is FQDESV (reference sequence).

V is TRBV5-1 and J is TRBJ2-7; TRBD1 aligns across 7 bases. CDR3 length: 15 residues. J lost 7 bases, V lost 2 bases, and 12 bases had no gene match. CDR1 is SGHRS and CDR2 is YFSETQ in the germline V gene. Here the CDR3 reads CASSFGVPQGKEQYF. The CDR3 DNA reads TGCGCCAGCAGCTTTGGGGTCCCACAGGGGAAAGAGCAGTACTTC.

The rearrangement links TRBV18 to TRBJ1-4; D unresolved. Deletions cut 1 base from V and 4 bases from J, with 10 bases between. This CDR3 has 15 residues. The germline CDR1 and CDR2 sequences are KGHSH and LQKENI. CDR3 DNA sequence: TGTGCCAGCTCACCACTCAGTGGGAGTAATGAAAAACTGTTTTTT. Translation: CASSPLSGSNEKLFF.